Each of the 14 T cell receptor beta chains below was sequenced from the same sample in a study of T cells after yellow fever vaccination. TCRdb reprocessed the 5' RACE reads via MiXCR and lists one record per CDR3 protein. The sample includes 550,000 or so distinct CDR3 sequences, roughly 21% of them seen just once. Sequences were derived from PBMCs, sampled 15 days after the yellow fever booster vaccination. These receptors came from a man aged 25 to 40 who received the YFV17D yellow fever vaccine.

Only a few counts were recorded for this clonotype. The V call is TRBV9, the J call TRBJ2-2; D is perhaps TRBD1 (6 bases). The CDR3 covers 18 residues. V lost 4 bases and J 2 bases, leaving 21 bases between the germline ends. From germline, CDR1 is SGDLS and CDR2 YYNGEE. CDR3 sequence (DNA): TGTGCCAGCAGCCATAGGGGTGGCAGGGGTCAAAACACCGGGGAGCTGTTTTTT. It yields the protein CASSHRGGRGQNTGELFF. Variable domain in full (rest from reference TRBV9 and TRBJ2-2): DSGVTQTPKHLITATGQRVTLRCSPRSGDLSVYWYQQSLDQGLQFLIQYYNGEERAKGNILERFSAQQFPDLHSELNLSSLELGDSALYFCASSHRGGRGQNTGELFFGEGSRLTVL.

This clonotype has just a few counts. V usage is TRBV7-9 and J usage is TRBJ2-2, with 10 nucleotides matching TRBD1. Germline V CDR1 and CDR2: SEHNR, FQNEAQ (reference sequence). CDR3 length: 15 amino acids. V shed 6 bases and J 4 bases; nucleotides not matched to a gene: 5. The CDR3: CASRGQGLSTGELFF. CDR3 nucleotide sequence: TGTGCCAGCAGGGGACAGGGGCTATCCACCGGGGAGCTGTTTTTT.

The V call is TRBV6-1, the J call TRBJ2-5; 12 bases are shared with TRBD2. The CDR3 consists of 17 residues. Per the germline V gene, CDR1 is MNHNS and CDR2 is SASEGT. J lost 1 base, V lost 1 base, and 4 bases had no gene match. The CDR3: CASSEEEGLAGQETQYF. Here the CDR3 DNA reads TGTGCCAGCAGTGAAGAAGAGGGACTAGCGGGCCAAGAGACCCAGTACTTC.

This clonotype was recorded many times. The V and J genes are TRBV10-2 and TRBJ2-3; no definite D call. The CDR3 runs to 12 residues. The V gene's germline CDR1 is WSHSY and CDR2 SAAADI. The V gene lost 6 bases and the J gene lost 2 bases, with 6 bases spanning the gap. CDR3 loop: CASRGYTDTQYF. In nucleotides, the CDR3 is TGCGCCAGCAGGGGGTACACAGATACGCAGTATTTT.

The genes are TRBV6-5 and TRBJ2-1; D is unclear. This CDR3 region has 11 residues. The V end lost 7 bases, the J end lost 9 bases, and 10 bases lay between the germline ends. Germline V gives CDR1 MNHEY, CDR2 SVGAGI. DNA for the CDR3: TGTGCCAGCAACTCCGGTGGTGAGCAGTTCTTC. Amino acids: CASNSGGEQFF.

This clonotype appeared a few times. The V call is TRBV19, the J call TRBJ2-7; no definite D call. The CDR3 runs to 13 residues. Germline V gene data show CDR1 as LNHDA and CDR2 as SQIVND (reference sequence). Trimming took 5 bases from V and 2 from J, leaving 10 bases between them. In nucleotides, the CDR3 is TGTGCCAGTAGTCCTACGTCGACCTACGAGCAGTACTTC. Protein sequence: CASSPTSTYEQYF.

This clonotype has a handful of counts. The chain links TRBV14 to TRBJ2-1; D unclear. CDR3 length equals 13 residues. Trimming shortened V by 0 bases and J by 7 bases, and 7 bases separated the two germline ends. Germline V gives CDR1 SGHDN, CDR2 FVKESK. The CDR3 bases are TGTGCCAGCAGCCAAGATCCCAGGAATGAGCAGTTCTTC. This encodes CASSQDPRNEQFF.

CDR3 in amino acids: CASSSTPTGDEKLFF. CDR3 sequence (DNA): TGTGCCAGCAGTTCGACCCCGACAGGGGATGAAAAACTGTTTTTT. The V gene is TRBV27, the J gene TRBJ1-4; 8 nucleotides line up with TRBD1. This CDR3 comprises 15 residues. Germline-derived CDR1 and CDR2 are MNHEY and SMNVEV (reference sequence). J was trimmed by 6 bases and V by 4 bases; bases with no gene match: 7.

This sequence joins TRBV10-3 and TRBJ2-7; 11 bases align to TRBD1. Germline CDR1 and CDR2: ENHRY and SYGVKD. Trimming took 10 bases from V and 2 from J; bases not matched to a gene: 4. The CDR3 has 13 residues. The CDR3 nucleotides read TGTGCCACTGGGACAGGGGGTGCCTACGAGCAGTACTTC. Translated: CATGTGGAYEQYF.

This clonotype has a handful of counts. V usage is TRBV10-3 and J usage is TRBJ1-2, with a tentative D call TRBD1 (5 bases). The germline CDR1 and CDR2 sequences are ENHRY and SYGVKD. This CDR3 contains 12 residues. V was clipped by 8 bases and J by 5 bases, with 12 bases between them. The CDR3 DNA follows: TGTGCCATCTCCCAGGGAGTTTATGGCTACACCTTC. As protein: CAISQGVYGYTF.

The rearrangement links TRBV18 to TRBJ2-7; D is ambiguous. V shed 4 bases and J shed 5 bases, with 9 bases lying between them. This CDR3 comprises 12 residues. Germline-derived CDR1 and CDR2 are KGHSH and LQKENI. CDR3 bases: TGTGCCAGCTCACTGGGTAAGGACGAGCAGTACTTC. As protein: CASSLGKDEQYF.

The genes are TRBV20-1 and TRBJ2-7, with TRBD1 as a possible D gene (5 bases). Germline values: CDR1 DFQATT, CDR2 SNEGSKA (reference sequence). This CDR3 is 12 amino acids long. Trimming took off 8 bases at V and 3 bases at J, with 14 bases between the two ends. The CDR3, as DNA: TGCAGTTCAAGGGGCCCCAACTACGAGCAGTACTTC. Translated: CSSRGPNYEQYF.

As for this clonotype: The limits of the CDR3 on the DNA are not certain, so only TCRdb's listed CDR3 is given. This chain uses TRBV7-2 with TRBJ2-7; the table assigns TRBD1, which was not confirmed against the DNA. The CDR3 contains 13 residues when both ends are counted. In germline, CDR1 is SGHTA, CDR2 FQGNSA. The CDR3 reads CASSFGAGREQYF.

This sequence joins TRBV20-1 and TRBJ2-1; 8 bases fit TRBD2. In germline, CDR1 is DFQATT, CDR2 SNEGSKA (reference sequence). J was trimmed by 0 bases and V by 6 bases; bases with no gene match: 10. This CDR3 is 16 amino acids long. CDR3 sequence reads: CSAPPGGGLSYNEQFF. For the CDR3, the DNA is TGCAGTGCCCCCCCCGGGGGGGGACTCTCCTACAATGAGCAGTTCTTC.